Described below is a single T cell receptor beta chain sequence and its context. Recruited during active infection, patients (from Seattle) were subsequently followed longitudinally. Germline assignment: CDR1 SGHVS and CDR2 FQNEAQ. The CDR3 loop spans 16 amino acids. V shed 0 bases and J 6 bases; nucleotides not matched to a gene: 8. TCRdb's copy holds only in-frame clones and misses some; the assay was immunoSEQ multiplex PCR. The sample has just under 350,000 clones; about 88% are singletons. This sample was included in a study of blood T cell repertoires in COVID-19. The wider study: The cDNA or gDNA used as material had been derived from T cells, B-cell-depleted T cells, or PBMCs.

The chain has TRBV7-8 and TRBJ2-3; 8 bases map to TRBD2. This clonotype was obtained from a woman in her 70s with COVID-19, enrolled during active disease. The sample taken for sequencing was peripheral blood. The CDR3 sequence is CASSLAGGGQRDTQYF. CDR3 sequence (DNA): TGTGCCAGCAGCTTAGCAGGCGGGGGGCAAAGGGATACGCAGTATTTT.